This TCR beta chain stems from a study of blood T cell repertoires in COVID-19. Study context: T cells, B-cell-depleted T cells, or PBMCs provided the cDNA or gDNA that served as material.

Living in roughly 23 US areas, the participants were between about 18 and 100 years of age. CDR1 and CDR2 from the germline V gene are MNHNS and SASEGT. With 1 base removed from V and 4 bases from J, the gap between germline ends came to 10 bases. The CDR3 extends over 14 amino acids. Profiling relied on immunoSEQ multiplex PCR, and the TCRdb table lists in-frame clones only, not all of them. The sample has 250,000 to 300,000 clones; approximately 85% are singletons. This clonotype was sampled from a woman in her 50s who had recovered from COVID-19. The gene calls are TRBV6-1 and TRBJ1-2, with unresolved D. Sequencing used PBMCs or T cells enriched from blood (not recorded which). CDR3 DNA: TGTGCCAGCAGTGAAGGTGGGAGGTCCTATGGCTACACCTTC. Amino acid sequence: CASSEGGRSYGYTF.